This TCR beta chain is from a study of T cells in Graves' hyperthyroidism and ophthalmopathy. General study results and limits: Most thyroid clonotypes that were expanded above 0.001 also turned up in blood.

The investigators amplified TCR beta CDR3 regions from RNA transcripts. First-round RT-PCR with HTBI primers amplified the TCR CDR3 region. TCRdb used MiXCR to reprocess the multiplex PCR reads, holding one entry per CDR3 protein. The table lists 250,000 to 350,000 distinct CDR3 sequences, over 15% of them singletons. This clonotype was detected many times. The target antigen is unknown. Disease duration under 2 months; hyperthyroidism patients were aged 18 to 65. The sample consisted of blood. This TCR derives from a man aged 30 to 45 with Graves' hyperthyroidism.

The CDR3 bases are TGCGCCAGCAGCCAAATGGGGGTTTGGCAAGAGACCCAGTACTTC. It encodes CASSQMGVWQETQYF. This chain joins TRBV4-1 and TRBJ2-5; D might be TRBD1 or TRBD2, each matching 5 bases. Germline CDR1 MGHRA, CDR2 YSYEKL. V was trimmed by 2 bases and J by 2 bases, leaving 12 bases between them. The CDR3 spans 15 residues.